The clone carrying this T cell receptor (beta chain) occurred a few times. The antigen remains unidentified. This record belongs to a study of lung T cells in sarcoidosis with Löfgren's syndrome. Overall study: Repertoire analyses centered on Löfgren's syndrome patients.

Study-level points and caveats: TRAV12-1 and TRBV2 were reportedly most expanded in Löfgren's patients. Paired TRAV12-1/TRBV2 TCRs showed CDR3 homology and preferential pairing. Shared TRAV12-1 and TRBV2 CDR3 motifs across Löfgren's syndrome patients reportedly suggested public CD4+ TCRs.

The CDR3 consists of 15 residues. V lost 6 bases to trimming and J lost 0 bases; unmatched junction nucleotides: 5. CDR1 and CDR2 (germline): MNHNY, SVGAGI (reference sequence). TCRdb re-called the reads with MiXCR, one entry per CDR3 protein. The repertoire consists of some 65,000 distinct CDR3 sequences, with less than 25% occurring once and the leading ten covering approximately 2.1%. The chain uses TRBV6-6 and TRBJ2-3, with 8 bases that match TRBD1. The sample taken for sequencing was CD4+ T cells from PBMCs. The sequence was collected from a human donor with sarcoidosis (Löfgren's syndrome or another form), or a control subject (not recorded which). The CDR3 DNA reads TGTGCCAGCAGCTCCGGACAGGGAAGCACAGATACGCAGTATTTT. Translated: CASSSGQGSTDTQYF.